These 32 T cell receptor beta chains originate from one sample sequenced in a study of T cells after yellow fever vaccination. TCRdb called the 5' RACE reads again in MiXCR, with one record for every CDR3 protein. The sample has hundreds of thousands of distinct CDR3 sequences, under 25% seen once. The sequencing used PBMCs, collected 15 days after the yellow fever booster vaccination. The receptors shown here come from a man aged 25-45 years who received the YFV17D yellow fever vaccine.

This chain joins TRBV30 and TRBJ1-1; TRBD1 might be the D (5 bases). Germline values: CDR1 GTSNPN, CDR2 SVGIG (reference sequence). CDR3 length: 13 amino acids. Trimming removed 5 bases from V and 1 base from J, with 11 bases in between. CDR3 sequence reads: CAWGGEGNTEAFF. CDR3 DNA: TGTGCCTGGGGGGGGGAAGGGAACACTGAAGCTTTCTTT.

This chain uses TRBV7-2 with TRBJ2-5, with D possibly TRBD2 on 5 matching bases. The CDR3 loop spans 14 amino acids. Per the germline V gene, CDR1 is SGHTA and CDR2 is FQGNSA. V lost 1 base, J lost 5 bases, and 11 bases lay in between. The CDR3 sequence is CASSLGGKRETQYF. The CDR3 DNA reads as TGTGCCAGCAGCTTAGGAGGGAAAAGGGAGACCCAGTACTTC.

The chain uses TRBV12-3 or TRBV12-4 and TRBJ2-5, with 7 nucleotides matching TRBD1. The ends lost 6 bases at V and 5 bases at J; junction bases unmatched: 6. This CDR3 comprises 13 residues. The CDR3: CASRYRGLETQYF. Written as DNA, the CDR3 is TGTGCCAGCAGATACAGGGGTTTGGAGACCCAGTACTTC.

This clonotype occurred a few times. The gene calls are TRBV7-8 and TRBJ2-3; D is ambiguous. The CDR3 is 15 residues long. V was shortened by 7 bases and J by 2 bases, with 16 bases between the two germline ends. Germline CDR1 SGHVS, CDR2 FQNEAQ. The CDR3, as DNA: TGTGCCAGCACCGATCACAGCCAGGACACAGATACGCAGTATTTT. This translates into CASTDHSQDTDTQYF.

The chain has TRBV10-3 and TRBJ1-1; TRBD1 is a possible D gene (6 bases). This CDR3 is 13 amino acids long. CDR1 and CDR2 from the germline V gene are ENHRY and SYGVKD. V lost 4 bases and J lost 1, with 7 bases in between. The CDR3 protein is CAISAQGNTEAFF. CDR3 nucleotide sequence: TGTGCCATCAGTGCACAGGGGAACACTGAAGCTTTCTTT.

The chain links TRBV5-1 to TRBJ2-5; D gene ambiguous. The CDR3 runs to 14 residues. V dropped 0 bases and J dropped 5 bases, with 11 bases sitting between them. The germline V gene encodes CDR1 SGHRS and CDR2 YFSETQ. The CDR3 is CASSLVGSSETQYF. CDR3 bases: TGCGCCAGCAGCTTGGTGGGGTCCTCCGAGACCCAGTACTTC. The full variable domain, rest sourced from reference TRBV5-1 and TRBJ2-5, is KAGVTQTPRYLIKTRGQQVTLSCSPISGHRSVSWYQQTPGQGLQFLFEYFSETQRNKGNFPGRFSGRQFSNSRSEMNVSTLELGDSALYLCASSLVGSSETQYFGPGTRLLVL.

The V gene is TRBV6-1, the J gene TRBJ1-1; D perhaps matches TRBD1 (5 bases). The CDR3 has 14 residues. With 7 bases removed from V and 0 bases from J, the gap between germline ends came to 12 bases. Germline lookup yields CDR1 MNHNS and CDR2 SASEGT. CDR3 coding DNA: TGTGCCAGCATGGGAGGGACGGTGAACACTGAAGCTTTCTTT. Translated: CASMGGTVNTEAFF.

The V gene is TRBV18, the J gene TRBJ2-5, with 14 bases lining up with TRBD2. Trimming cost V 5 bases and J 4 bases; bases outside gene matches: 6. The CDR3 consists of 16 residues. Germline values: CDR1 KGHSH, CDR2 LQKENI. The CDR3 reads CASSSTGTSGGETQYF. CDR3 coding DNA: TGTGCCAGCTCATCGACCGGGACTAGCGGGGGAGAGACCCAGTACTTC.

The V gene is TRBV2, the J gene TRBJ2-1; D is unclear. The germline V gene has CDR1 SNHLY and CDR2 FYNNEI. Trimming left V 6 bases short and J 8 bases short, with 11 bases between. CDR3 size: 12 residues. The CDR3 bases are TGTGCCAGCAGAGAGGTGAGCGATGAGCAGTTCTTC. Its protein product is CASREVSDEQFF.

In its sample, this clonotype was seen a few times. The chain links TRBV12-3 or TRBV12-4 to TRBJ2-7, with D unresolved. Trimming removed 1 base from V and 2 bases from J, with 9 bases in between. The CDR3 sequence is 14 residues long. The CDR3 reads CASSLETPAYEQYF. CDR3 bases: TGTGCCAGCAGTTTAGAGACACCAGCCTACGAGCAGTACTTC.

V gene TRBV5-1 combines with J gene TRBJ2-1; 11 bases fit TRBD2. The germline V gene has CDR1 SGHRS and CDR2 YFSETQ. The CDR3 has 18 residues. The J segment lost 0 bases and the V segment lost 4 bases, leaving 9 bases of the junction unmatched. In DNA, the CDR3 is TGCGCCAGCAGCGGAGGGGGTAGCGGGAGGGCCTCCTACAATGAGCAGTTCTTC. Protein product: CASSGGGSGRASYNEQFF.

This clonotype was detected a few times. The V and J genes are TRBV11-2 and TRBJ1-1; 7 bases map to TRBD1. With 4 bases clipped from V and 4 bases from J, the junction kept 6 bases outside the gene matches. The germline CDR1 and CDR2 sequences are SGHAT and FQNNGV. The length of the CDR3 is 14 residues. CDR3 sequence reads: CASSYDRAGTEAFF. DNA of the CDR3: TGTGCCAGCAGCTACGACAGGGCTGGCACTGAAGCTTTCTTT.

V is TRBV20-1 and J is TRBJ1-6; D might be TRBD1 (5 bases). With 4 bases removed from V and 9 bases from J, the gap between germline ends came to 13 bases. The CDR3 length is 13 residues. The germline V gene encodes CDR1 DFQATT and CDR2 SNEGSKA (reference sequence). The CDR3 protein is CSATQPGGSPLHF. The CDR3 DNA sequence: TGCAGTGCTACGCAGCCGGGGGGTTCACCCCTCCACTTT.

As concerns this clonotype: One end of the junction is discordant with germline, which a read error may explain. V gene TRBV30 combines with J gene TRBJ2-2; D might be TRBD1 (6 bases). Germline-derived CDR1 and CDR2 are GTSNPN and SVGIG (reference sequence). CDR3 length equals 14 residues. The CDR3 DNA is TGTGCCTGCCCAGAGGGGGAGCAGACCGGAGAGCTGTTTTTT. It specifies CACPEGEQTGELFF.

This clonotype was observed a handful of times. The chain is built from TRBV12-3 or TRBV12-4 and TRBJ2-5, with 13 nucleotides matching TRBD2. With 10 bases clipped from V and 5 bases from J, the junction kept 10 bases outside the gene matches. The CDR3 length is 15 residues. CDR3 bases: TGTGCCACAAGCCGGACTAGCGGGAGAGGGGAGACCCAGTACTTC. Protein sequence: CATSRTSGRGETQYF.

In this sample, this clonotype turned up a few times. This chain connects TRBV5-1 to TRBJ2-3; possible D gene TRBD2, 6 bases. CDR3 length equals 13 residues. Germline values: CDR1 SGHRS, CDR2 YFSETQ. With 4 bases removed from V and 11 bases from J, the gap between germline ends came to 17 bases. The CDR3 region has the DNA TGCGCCAGCAGCATCGGGACTTCGCGGGTGCAGTATTTT. It yields the protein CASSIGTSRVQYF.

In its sample, this clonotype was seen a few times. The chain has TRBV7-9 and TRBJ2-7, with D uncertain. Germline V gene sequence: CDR1 SEHNR, CDR2 FQNEAQ (reference sequence). V was trimmed by 0 bases and J by 2 bases, leaving 11 bases between them. CDR3 size: 15 residues. CDR3 DNA sequence: TGTGCCAGCAGCTTAGCGGGCGGAAGACCCTACGAGCAGTACTTC. This encodes CASSLAGGRPYEQYF. Supplemented by reference TRBV7-9 and TRBJ2-7, the full variable domain reads DTGVSQNPRHKITKRGQNVTFRCDPISEHNRLYWYRQTLGQGPEFLTYFQNEAQLEKSRLLSDRFSAERPKGSFSTLEIQRTEQGDSAMYLCASSLAGGRPYEQYFGPGTRLTVT.

The genes are TRBV7-2 and TRBJ1-1; D gene uncertain. V gave up 5 bases and J gave up 2 bases, with 9 bases separating them. The CDR3 loop spans 13 amino acids. Germline values: CDR1 SGHTA, CDR2 FQGNSA. The CDR3 DNA sequence: TGTGCCAGCAGCCTTATCTCCAACACTGAAGCTTTCTTT. Translation gives CASSLISNTEAFF.

This clonotype showed up just a few times. The CDR3 loop is CASSLDRPQPNYGYTF. DNA of the CDR3: TGCGCCAGCAGCTTAGATCGTCCCCAACCGAACTATGGCTACACCTTC. The chain combines TRBV5-1 with TRBJ1-2; D uncertain. Looked up from germline, CDR1 is SGHRS and CDR2 is YFSETQ. The CDR3 is 16 residues long. Trimming removed 2 bases at V and 2 bases at J, with 16 bases between.

This clonotype was found a few times. The chain couples TRBV5-1 to TRBJ2-1; 7 bases agree with TRBD1. Looked up from germline, CDR1 is SGHRS and CDR2 is YFSETQ. The V gene end was trimmed by 4 bases and the J gene end by 4 bases; junction bases not matched to a gene: 11. The CDR3 spans 16 residues. CDR3 bases: TGCGCCAGCAGCCTCCCCCGGGACAGCAGTTACAATGAGCAGTTCTTC. Translating gives CASSLPRDSSYNEQFF.

This rearrangement joins TRBV10-1 to TRBJ2-5; D not certain. V dropped 6 bases and J dropped 3 bases, with 17 bases sitting between them. Germline V gene sequence: CDR1 WNHNN, CDR2 SYGVQD (reference sequence). This CDR3 contains 15 residues. CDR3 amino acids: CASRDGSCLEETQYF. The CDR3 region has the DNA TGCGCCAGCAGGGATGGGTCATGTTTAGAAGAGACCCAGTACTTC.

This clonotype was observed many times. This rearrangement joins TRBV20-1 to TRBJ2-7; D may correspond to TRBD1 or TRBD2 (5 bases each). Germline V gene data show CDR1 as DFQATT and CDR2 as SNEGSKA (reference sequence). Trimming left V 5 bases short and J 1 base short, with 9 bases between. This CDR3 is built from 12 residues. CDR3 sequence: CSAPGPSYEQYF. In nucleotides, the CDR3 is TGCAGTGCTCCGGGGCCTTCCTACGAGCAGTACTTC.

This clonotype has only a few counts. The rearrangement links TRBV7-2 to TRBJ2-3, with 9 positions matching TRBD2. This CDR3 is built from 17 residues. CDR1 and CDR2 (germline): SGHTA, FQGNSA. V dropped 1 base and J dropped 2; count of bases not matched to a gene: 7. The CDR3, as DNA: TGTGCCAGCAGCTTAGGTACAGCGGGAGGTCTCACAGATACGCAGTATTTT. This translates into CASSLGTAGGLTDTQYF. Full variable domain (remainder filled in from reference TRBV7-2 and TRBJ2-3): GAGVSQSPSNKVTEKGKDVELRCDPISGHTALYWYRQSLGQGLEFLIYFQGNSAPDKSGLPSDRFSAERTGGSVSTLTIQRTQQEDSAVYLCASSLGTAGGLTDTQYFGPGTRLTVL.

The V gene is TRBV14, the J gene TRBJ1-1; D is undetermined. The CDR3 has 12 amino acids. CDR1 and CDR2 (germline): SGHDN, FVKESK. The V and J ends lost 2 bases and 4 bases respectively, with 5 bases between them. The chain's CDR3 is CASSQWGTEAFF. CDR3 coding DNA: TGTGCCAGCAGCCAATGGGGCACTGAAGCTTTCTTT.

This chain uses TRBV9 with TRBJ1-1, with no clear D. The ends were cut back, 2 bases at V and 6 bases at J, with 20 bases in the middle. The CDR3 length is 16 residues. Germline CDR1 SGDLS, CDR2 YYNGEE. In DNA, the CDR3 is TGTGCCAGCAGCGTCGGGCAAACTTCCCGGATATCTGAAGCTTTCTTT. Encoded protein: CASSVGQTSRISEAFF. The full variable domain, with the rest looked up from reference TRBV9 and TRBJ1-1, is DSGVTQTPKHLITATGQRVTLRCSPRSGDLSVYWYQQSLDQGLQFLIQYYNGEERAKGNILERFSAQQFPDLHSELNLSSLELGDSALYFCASSVGQTSRISEAFFGQGTRLTVV.

This clonotype turned up a few times. This rearrangement joins TRBV6-1 to TRBJ2-7; 7 bases agree with TRBD1. The CDR3 spans 15 residues. The germline V gene has CDR1 MNHNS and CDR2 SASEGT. Trimming removed 6 bases from V and 6 bases from J; junction bases left unmatched: 14. CDR3 coding DNA: TGTGCCAGCAGCACAATAAACCCGACAGGGACCGAGCAGTACTTC. This gives the protein CASSTINPTGTEQYF.

CDR3 region: CASRTGGYYEQYF. CDR3 bases: TGTGCCTCACGGACAGGGGGGTACTACGAGCAGTACTTC. V usage is TRBV30 and J usage is TRBJ2-7; 10 bases map to TRBD1. The germline V gene encodes CDR1 GTSNPN and CDR2 SVGIG (reference sequence). The CDR3 has 13 amino acids. The V gene end was trimmed by 7 bases and the J gene end by 3 bases; junction bases not matched to a gene: 6.

This clonotype appeared a single time. This chain uses TRBV5-5 with TRBJ1-1; D not resolved. The length of the CDR3 is 13 residues. CDR1 is SGHKS, CDR2 YYEKEE, per germline (reference sequence). With 0 bases removed from V and 12 bases from J, the gap between germline ends came to 15 bases. CDR3 protein: CASSLEGWGLTFF. The CDR3 bases are TGTGCCAGCAGCTTGGAGGGTTGGGGATTAACTTTCTTT.

This clonotype was counted only a few times. The rearrangement uses TRBV7-9 and TRBJ2-1; D is ambiguous. Germline lookup yields CDR1 SEHNR and CDR2 FQNEAQ (reference sequence). The CDR3 has 13 amino acids. Trimming pared 6 bases from V and 4 bases from J, leaving 10 bases between. The CDR3 sequence: CASRIAEYNEQFF. The CDR3 DNA sequence: TGTGCCAGCAGGATTGCTGAGTACAATGAGCAGTTCTTC.

This clonotype was observed a few times. This sequence joins TRBV7-3 and TRBJ1-1; D is unclear. In germline, CDR1 is SGHTA, CDR2 FQGTGA. This CDR3 comprises 14 residues. V gave up 5 bases and J gave up 6 bases, with 16 bases separating them. The DNA of the CDR3 is TGTGCCAGCAGCCCCTTACCCGGAGAGGCTGAAGCTTTCTTT. It codes for CASSPLPGEAEAFF.

In this sample, this clonotype turned up a few times. The CDR3 region has the DNA TGTGCCACCCAAACTAGGTCCAGCTACAATGAGCAGTTCTTC. This encodes CATQTRSSYNEQFF. The chain uses TRBV15 and TRBJ2-1, with D possibly matching TRBD2 (5 bases). The CDR3 extends over 14 amino acids. The V gene lost 8 bases and the J gene lost 3 bases, with 14 bases spanning the gap. Per germline, CDR1 LNHNV and CDR2 YYDKDF (reference sequence). Drawing the rest from reference TRBV15 and TRBJ2-1, the complete variable domain is DAMVIQNPRYQVTQFGKPVTLSCSQTLNHNVMYWYQQKSSQAPKLLFHYYDKDFNNEADTPDNFQSRRPNTSFCFLDIRSPGLGDTAMYLCATQTRSSYNEQFFGPGTRLTVL.

The chain links TRBV6-1 to TRBJ2-3; perhaps TRBD2 as D (7 bases). V was shortened by 10 bases and J by 3 bases, with 14 bases between the two germline ends. The CDR3 extends over 13 amino acids. Germline-derived CDR1 and CDR2 are MNHNS and SASEGT. The CDR3 DNA is TGTGCCACCAAACAGGGAGGGACAGATACGCAGTATTTT. Translation: CATKQGGTDTQYF.